The TCR beta chain under discussion was sequenced for a study of blood T cells in healthy people across ages. CDR1 is SQVTM and CDR2 is ANQGSEA in the germline V gene. V lost 7 bases and J 1 base, leaving 16 bases between the germline ends. CDR3 length: 15 amino acids. A second PCR of roughly 7 to 11 cycles used a sample-barcoded 5' primer and a J-beta primer mix. Tags on each cDNA molecule came from a template-switch adaptor with 12 random nucleotides. MiXCR was run by TCRdb on the 5' RACE reads, yielding one entry per CDR3 protein. Of 1.2 million to 1.5 million distinct CDR3 sequences listed, approximately 60% were seen once; the top ten hold 5% to 7%. This clonotype was counted between two and nine times.

This receptor was obtained from a man between 18 and 35 years old in good health. This chain joins TRBV29-1 and TRBJ1-4; tentative D call: TRBD1 (5 bases). Input material: blood. The CDR3, as DNA: TGCAGCGACCCCGGCTCGGGGGGAACTAATGAAAAACTGTTTTTT. The encoded protein is CSDPGSGGTNEKLFF.